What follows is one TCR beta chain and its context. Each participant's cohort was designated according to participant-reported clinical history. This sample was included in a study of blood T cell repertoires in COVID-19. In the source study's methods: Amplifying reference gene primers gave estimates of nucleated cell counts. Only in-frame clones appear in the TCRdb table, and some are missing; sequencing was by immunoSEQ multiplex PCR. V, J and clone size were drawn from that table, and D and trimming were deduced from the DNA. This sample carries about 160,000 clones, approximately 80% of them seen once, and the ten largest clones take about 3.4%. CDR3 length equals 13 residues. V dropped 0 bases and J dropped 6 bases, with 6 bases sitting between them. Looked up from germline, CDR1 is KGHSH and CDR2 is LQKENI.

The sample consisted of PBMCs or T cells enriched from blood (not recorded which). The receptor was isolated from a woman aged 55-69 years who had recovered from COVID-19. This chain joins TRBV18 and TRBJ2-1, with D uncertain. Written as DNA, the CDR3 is TGTGCCAGCTCACCACCTTCCCTCAATGAGCAGTTCTTC. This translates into CASSPPSLNEQFF.